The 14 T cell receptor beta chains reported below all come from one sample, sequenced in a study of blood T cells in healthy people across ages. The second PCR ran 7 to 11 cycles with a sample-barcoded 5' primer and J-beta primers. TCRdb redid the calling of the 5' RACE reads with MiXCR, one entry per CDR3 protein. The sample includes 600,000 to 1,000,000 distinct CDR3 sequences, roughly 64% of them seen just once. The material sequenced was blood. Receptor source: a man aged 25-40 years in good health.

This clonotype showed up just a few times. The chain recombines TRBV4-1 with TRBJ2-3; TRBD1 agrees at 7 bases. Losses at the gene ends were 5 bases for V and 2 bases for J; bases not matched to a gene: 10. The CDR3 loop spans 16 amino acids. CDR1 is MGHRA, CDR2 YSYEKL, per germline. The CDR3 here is CASSLRRDSFTDTQYF. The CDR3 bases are TGCGCCAGCAGCTTACGCCGGGACAGCTTCACAGATACGCAGTATTTT.

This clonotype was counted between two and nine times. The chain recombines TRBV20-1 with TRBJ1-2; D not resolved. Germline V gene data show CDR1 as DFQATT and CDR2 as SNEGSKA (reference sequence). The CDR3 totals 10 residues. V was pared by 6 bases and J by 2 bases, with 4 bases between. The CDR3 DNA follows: TGCAGTGCCGAGAACTATGGCTACACCTTC. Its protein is CSAENYGYTF.

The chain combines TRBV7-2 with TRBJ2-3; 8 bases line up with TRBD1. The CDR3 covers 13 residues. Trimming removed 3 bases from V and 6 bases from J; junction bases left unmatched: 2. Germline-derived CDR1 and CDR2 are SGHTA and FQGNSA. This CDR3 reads CASSLTGDDTQYF. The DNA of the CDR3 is TGTGCCAGCAGCTTGACAGGGGATGATACGCAGTATTTT.

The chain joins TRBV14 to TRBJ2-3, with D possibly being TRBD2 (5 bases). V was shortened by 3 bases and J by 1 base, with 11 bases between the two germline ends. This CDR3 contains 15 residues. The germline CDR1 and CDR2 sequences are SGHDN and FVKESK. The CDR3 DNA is TGTGCCAGCAGCCAGTGGAGGTCCCGCACAGATACGCAGTATTTT. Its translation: CASSQWRSRTDTQYF.

The CDR3 DNA is TGCGCCAGCAGTGAGGGGGACATCTTCTCCTACGAGCAGTACTTC. It is translated as CASSEGDIFSYEQYF. The chain links TRBV10-2 to TRBJ2-7; D might be TRBD1 (6 bases). Germline CDR1 and CDR2: WSHSY and SAAADI. Trimming removed 2 bases at V and 0 bases at J, with 11 bases between. The CDR3 is made up of 15 amino acids.

Here the CDR3 DNA reads TGTGCCATCGGCCAGCGGGAGGGACAAGAGACCCAGTACTTC. Protein sequence: CAIGQREGQETQYF. This rearrangement joins TRBV10-3 to TRBJ2-5; 10 bases line up with TRBD2. The V gene end was trimmed by 8 bases and the J gene end by 2 bases; junction bases not matched to a gene: 5. Germline V lookup: CDR1 ENHRY, CDR2 SYGVKD. There are 14 residues in the CDR3.

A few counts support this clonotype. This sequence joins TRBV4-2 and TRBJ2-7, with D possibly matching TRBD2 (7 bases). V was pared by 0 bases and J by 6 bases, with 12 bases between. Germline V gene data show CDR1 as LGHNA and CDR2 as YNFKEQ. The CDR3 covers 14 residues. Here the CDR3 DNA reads TGTGCCAGCAGCCAAGAGGCGGGGGCCCGCGAGCAGTACTTC. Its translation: CASSQEAGAREQYF.

CDR3 sequence: CASSLWAGTKQGDTQYF. Written as DNA, the CDR3 is TGTGCCAGCAGCTTATGGGCGGGAACGAAACAGGGAGATACGCAGTATTTT. The V call is TRBV7-2, the J call TRBJ2-3; D tentatively fits TRBD1 or TRBD2 (6 bases each). Trimming shortened V by 2 bases and J by 5 bases, and 20 bases separated the two germline ends. The CDR3 sequence is 17 residues long. The germline V gene has CDR1 SGHTA and CDR2 FQGNSA.

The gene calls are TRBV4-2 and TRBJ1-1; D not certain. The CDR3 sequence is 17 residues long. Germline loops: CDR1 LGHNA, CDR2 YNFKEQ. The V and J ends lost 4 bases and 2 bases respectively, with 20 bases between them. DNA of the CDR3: TGTGCCAGCAGCCTACAGCCCGGCGGCCAACTTAACACTGAAGCTTTCTTT. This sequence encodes CASSLQPGGQLNTEAFF.

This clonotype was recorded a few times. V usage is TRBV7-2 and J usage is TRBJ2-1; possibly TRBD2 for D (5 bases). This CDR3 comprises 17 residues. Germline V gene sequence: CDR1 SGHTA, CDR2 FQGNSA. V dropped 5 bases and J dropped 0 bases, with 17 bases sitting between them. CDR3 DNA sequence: TGTGCCAGCAGCCCCCTGAGGGTAGTTAACTCCTACAATGAGCAGTTCTTC. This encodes CASSPLRVVNSYNEQFF.

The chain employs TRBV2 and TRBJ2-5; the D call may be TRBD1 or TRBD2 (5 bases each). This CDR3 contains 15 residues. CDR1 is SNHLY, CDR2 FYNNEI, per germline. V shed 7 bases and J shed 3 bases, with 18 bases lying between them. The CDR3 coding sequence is TGTGCCAGCACCTCACAAGGGGTGGAGGAAGAGACCCAGTACTTC. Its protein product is CASTSQGVEEETQYF. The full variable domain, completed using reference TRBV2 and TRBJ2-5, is EPEVTQTPSHQVTQMGQEVILRCVPISNHLYFYWYRQILGQKVEFLVSFYNNEISEKSEIFDDQFSVERPDGSNFTLKIRSTKLEDSAMYFCASTSQGVEEETQYFGPGTRLLVL.

The CDR3 DNA reads as TGTGCCAGCAGCTTATTATCGGGGGGGGATACGCAGTATTTT. Translating gives CASSLLSGGDTQYF. This chain uses TRBV11-2 with TRBJ2-3, with 8 bases identical to TRBD2. This CDR3 contains 14 residues. V trimming: 2 bases; J trimming: 6 bases; junction bases outside the gene matches: 4. CDR1 and CDR2 (germline): SGHAT, FQNNGV.

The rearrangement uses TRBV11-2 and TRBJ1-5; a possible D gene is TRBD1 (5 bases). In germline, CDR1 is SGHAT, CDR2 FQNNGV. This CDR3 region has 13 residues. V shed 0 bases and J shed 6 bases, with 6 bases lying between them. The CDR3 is CASSLDRGQPQHF. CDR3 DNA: TGTGCCAGCAGCTTAGATAGGGGTCAGCCCCAGCATTTT.

The CDR3 loop is CAIARAQAPYEQYF. CDR3 sequence (DNA): TGTGCCATCGCCCGGGCCCAAGCCCCCTACGAGCAGTACTTC. The gene calls are TRBV10-3 and TRBJ2-7, with no clear D. V lost 8 bases to trimming and J lost 2 bases, with 16 bases between them. Per germline, CDR1 ENHRY and CDR2 SYGVKD. The CDR3 extends over 14 amino acids.